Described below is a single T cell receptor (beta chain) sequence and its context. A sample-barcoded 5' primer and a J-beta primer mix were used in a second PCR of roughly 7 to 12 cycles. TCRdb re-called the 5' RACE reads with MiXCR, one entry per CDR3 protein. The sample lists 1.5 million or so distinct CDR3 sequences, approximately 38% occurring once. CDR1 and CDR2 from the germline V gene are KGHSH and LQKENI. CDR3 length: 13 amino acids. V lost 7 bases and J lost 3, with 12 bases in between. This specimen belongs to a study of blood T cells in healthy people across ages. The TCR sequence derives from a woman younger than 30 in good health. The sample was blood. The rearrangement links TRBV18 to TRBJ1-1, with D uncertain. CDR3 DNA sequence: TGTGCCAGCTGCACGTCTCTCGACACTGAAGCTTTCTTT. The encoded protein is CASCTSLDTEAFF.